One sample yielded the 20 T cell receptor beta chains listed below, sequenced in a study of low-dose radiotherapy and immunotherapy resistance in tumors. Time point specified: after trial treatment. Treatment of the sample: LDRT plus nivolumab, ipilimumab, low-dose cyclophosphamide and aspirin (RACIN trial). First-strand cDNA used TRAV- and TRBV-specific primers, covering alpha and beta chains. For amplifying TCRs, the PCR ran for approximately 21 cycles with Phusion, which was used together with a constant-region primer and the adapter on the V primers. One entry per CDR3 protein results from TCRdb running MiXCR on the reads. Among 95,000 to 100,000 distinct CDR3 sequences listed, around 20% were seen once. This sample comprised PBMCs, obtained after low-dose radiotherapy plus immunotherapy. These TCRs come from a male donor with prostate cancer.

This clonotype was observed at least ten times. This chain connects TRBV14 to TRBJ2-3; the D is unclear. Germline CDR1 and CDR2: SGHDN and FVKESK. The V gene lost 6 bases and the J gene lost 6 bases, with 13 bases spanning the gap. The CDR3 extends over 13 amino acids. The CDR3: CASSPRIRDTQYF. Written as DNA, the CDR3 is TGTGCCAGCAGTCCCCGAATTCGGGATACGCAGTATTTT.

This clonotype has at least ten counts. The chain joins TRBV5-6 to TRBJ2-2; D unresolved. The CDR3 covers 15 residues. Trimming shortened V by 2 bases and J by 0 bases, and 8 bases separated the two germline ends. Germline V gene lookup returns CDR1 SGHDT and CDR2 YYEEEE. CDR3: CASSFRRPNTGELFF. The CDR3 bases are TGTGCCAGCAGCTTCCGCCGTCCGAACACCGGGGAGCTGTTTTTT.

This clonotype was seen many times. The CDR3 region is CASSLEPEGYTIYF. The CDR3 DNA sequence: TGCGCCAGCAGCTTGGAACCAGAGGGATACACCATATATTTT. V usage is TRBV5-1 and J usage is TRBJ1-3; D is ambiguous. This CDR3 is 14 amino acids long. V shed 0 bases and J shed 8 bases, with 12 bases lying between them. In germline, CDR1 is SGHRS, CDR2 YFSETQ.

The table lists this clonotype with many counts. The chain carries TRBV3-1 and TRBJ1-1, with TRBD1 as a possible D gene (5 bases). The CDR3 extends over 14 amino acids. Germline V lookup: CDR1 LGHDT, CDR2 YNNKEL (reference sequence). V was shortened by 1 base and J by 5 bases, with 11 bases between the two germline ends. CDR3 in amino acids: CASSQGGSLTEAFF. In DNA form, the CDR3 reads TGTGCCAGCAGCCAAGGGGGGAGTCTGACTGAAGCTTTCTTT.

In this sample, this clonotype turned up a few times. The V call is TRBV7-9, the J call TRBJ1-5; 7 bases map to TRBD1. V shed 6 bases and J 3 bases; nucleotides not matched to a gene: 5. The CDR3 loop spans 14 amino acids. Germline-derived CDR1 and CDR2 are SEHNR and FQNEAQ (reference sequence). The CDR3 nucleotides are TGTGCCAGCAGTCTCGACAGGGCCAATCAGCCCCAGCATTTT. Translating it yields CASSLDRANQPQHF.

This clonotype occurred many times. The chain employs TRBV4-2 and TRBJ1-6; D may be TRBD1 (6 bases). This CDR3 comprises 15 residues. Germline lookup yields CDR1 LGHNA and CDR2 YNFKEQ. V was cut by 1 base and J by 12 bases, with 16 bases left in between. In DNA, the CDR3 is TGTGCCAGCAGCCAAGTAGGGGGACGCCATCAACCCCTCCACTTT. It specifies CASSQVGGRHQPLHF.

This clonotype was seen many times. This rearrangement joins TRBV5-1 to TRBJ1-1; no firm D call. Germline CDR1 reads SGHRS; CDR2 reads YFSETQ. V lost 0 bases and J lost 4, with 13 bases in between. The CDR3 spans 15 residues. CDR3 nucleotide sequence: TGCGCCAGCAGCTTGGGACATCGAGTGGGCACTGAAGCTTTCTTT. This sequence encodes CASSLGHRVGTEAFF. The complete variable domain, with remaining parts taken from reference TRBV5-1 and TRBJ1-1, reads KAGVTQTPRYLIKTRGQQVTLSCSPISGHRSVSWYQQTPGQGLQFLFEYFSETQRNKGNFPGRFSGRQFSNSRSEMNVSTLELGDSALYLCASSLGHRVGTEAFFGQGTRLTVV.

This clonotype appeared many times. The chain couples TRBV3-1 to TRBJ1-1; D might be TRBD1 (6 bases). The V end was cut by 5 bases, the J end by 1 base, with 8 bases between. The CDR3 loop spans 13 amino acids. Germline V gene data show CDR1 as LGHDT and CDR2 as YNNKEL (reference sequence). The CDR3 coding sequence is TGTGCCAGCAGCTTACAGGGGAACACTGAAGCTTTCTTT. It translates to CASSLQGNTEAFF.

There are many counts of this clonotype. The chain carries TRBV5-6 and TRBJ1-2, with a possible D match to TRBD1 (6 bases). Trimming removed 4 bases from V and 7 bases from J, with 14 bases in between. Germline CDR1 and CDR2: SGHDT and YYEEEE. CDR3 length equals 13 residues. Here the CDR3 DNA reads TGTGCCAGCAGCCCTACTGCAGGGGCTGGCTACACCTTC. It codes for CASSPTAGAGYTF.

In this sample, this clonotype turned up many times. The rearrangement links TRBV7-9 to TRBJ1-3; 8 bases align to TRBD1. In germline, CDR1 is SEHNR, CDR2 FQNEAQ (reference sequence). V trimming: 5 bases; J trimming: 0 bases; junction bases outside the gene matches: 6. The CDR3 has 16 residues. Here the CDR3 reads CASSLIQGVSGNTIYF. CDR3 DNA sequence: TGTGCCAGCAGCCTCATACAGGGGGTCTCTGGAAACACCATATATTTT.

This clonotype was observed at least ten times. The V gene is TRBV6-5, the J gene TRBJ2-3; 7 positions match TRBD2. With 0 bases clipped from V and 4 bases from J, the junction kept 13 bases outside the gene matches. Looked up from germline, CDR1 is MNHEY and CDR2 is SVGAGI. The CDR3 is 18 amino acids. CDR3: CASSYSAISGAGSDTQYF. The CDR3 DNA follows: TGTGCCAGCAGTTACTCGGCCATCTCGGGAGCGGGGTCAGATACGCAGTATTTT.

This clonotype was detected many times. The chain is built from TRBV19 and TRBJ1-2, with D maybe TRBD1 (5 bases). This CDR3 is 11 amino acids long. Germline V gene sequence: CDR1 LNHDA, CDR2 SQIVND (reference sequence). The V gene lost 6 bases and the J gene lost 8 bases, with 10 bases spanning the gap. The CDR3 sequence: CASSAGGGYTF. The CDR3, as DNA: TGTGCCAGTAGCGCCGGGGGGGGCTACACCTTC.

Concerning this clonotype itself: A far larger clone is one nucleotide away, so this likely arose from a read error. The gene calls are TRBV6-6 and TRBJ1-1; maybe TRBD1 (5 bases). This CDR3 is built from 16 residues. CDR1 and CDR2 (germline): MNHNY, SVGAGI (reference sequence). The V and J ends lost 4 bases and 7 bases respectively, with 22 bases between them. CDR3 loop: CASSSPFQGIDIEAFF. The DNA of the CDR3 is TGTGCCAGCAGTTCACCCTTCCAGGGTATCGACATTGAAGCTTTCTTT.

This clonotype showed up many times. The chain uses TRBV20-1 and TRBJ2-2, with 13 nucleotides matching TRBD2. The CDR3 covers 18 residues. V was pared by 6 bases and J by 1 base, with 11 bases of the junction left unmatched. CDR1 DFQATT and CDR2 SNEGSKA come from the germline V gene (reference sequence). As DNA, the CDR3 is TGCAGTGCGAGAATGTTGACTAGCGGGGGGCTGAACACCGGGGAGCTGTTTTTT. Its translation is CSARMLTSGGLNTGELFF.

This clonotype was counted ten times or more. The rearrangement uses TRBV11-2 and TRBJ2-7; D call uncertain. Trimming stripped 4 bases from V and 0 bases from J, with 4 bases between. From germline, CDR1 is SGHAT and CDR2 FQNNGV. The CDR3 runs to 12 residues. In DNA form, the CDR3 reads TGTGCCAGCAGCTCTATCTCCTACGAGCAGTACTTC. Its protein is CASSSISYEQYF.

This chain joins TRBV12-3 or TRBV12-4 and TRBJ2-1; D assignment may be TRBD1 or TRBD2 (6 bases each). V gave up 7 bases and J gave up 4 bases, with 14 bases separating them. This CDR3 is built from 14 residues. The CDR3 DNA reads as TGTGCCAGCAAGGGGGTGGGGGGTTACAATGAGCAGTTCTTC. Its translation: CASKGVGGYNEQFF.

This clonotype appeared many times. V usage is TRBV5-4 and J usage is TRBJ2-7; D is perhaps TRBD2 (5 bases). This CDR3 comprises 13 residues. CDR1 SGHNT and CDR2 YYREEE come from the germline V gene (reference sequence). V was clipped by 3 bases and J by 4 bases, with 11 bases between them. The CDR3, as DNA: TGTGCCAGCAGCTCGCTTGAGGGTTACGAGCAGTACTTC. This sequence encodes CASSSLEGYEQYF.

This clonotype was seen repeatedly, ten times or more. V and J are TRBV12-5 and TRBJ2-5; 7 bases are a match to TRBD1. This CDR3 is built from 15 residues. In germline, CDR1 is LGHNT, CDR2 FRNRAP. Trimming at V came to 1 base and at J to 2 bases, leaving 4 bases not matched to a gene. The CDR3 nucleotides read TGTGCTAGTGGTTTGGGGACAGGAAAGCAAGAGACCCAGTACTTC. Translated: CASGLGTGKQETQYF.

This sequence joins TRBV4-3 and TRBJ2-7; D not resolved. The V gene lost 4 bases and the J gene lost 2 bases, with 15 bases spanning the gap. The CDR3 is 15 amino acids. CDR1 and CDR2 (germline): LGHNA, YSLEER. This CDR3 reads CASSRGDSYTYEQYF. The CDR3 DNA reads TGCGCCAGCAGCCGGGGTGACTCATATACCTACGAGCAGTACTTC.

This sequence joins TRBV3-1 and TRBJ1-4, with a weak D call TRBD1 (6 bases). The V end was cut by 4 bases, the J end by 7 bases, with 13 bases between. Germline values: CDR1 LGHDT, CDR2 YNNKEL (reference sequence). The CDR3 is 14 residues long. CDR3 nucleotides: TGTGCCAGCAGCCTGGGGGCGCAAGGTGAAAAACTGTTTTTT. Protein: CASSLGAQGEKLFF.